This T cell receptor (beta chain) was identified in a study of CD8 T cells in Susac syndrome. Random-hexamer reverse transcription was applied to about 0.5 to 1 ug RNA. TCR beta CDR3 was amplified by immunoSEQ multiplex PCR. This amplification extended across 54 Vbeta and 13 Jbeta segments. TCRdb re-analysed the immunoSEQ multiplex PCR reads in MiXCR, keeping a single row per CDR3 protein. In the table there are 140,000 or so distinct CDR3 sequences, 94% of which are singletons. Sequencing of TCR beta was performed on blood CD8+ and CD4+ T cells. This clonotype was seen only once. Sequencing was carried out using CD4+ T cells from PBMCs. The receptor was isolated from a human donor in good health.

The CDR3 loop is CASSQPGQGIRNEKLFF. The CDR3, as DNA: TGTGCCAGCAGCCAGCCGGGACAGGGCATCCGTAATGAAAAACTGTTTTTT. This rearrangement joins TRBV3-1 to TRBJ1-4; TRBD1 agrees at 9 bases. Germline-derived CDR1 and CDR2 are LGHDT and YNNKEL (reference sequence). This CDR3 has 17 residues. The V and J ends lost 3 bases and 4 bases, in that order; junction bases with no gene match: 9.